Below, 20 T cell receptor beta chains from the same sample are listed, as sequenced in a study of T cell repertoires in cytomegalovirus infection. TCRdb reanalysed the reads using MiXCR and keeps one entry per CDR3 protein. This sample has around 300,000 distinct CDR3 sequences; 25% occur once, and the top ten carry about 14%. No antigens are known for them. The material sequenced was cultured PBMCs, taken from culture after CMV antigen stimulation. The receptors were sampled from a human donor in good health (CMV status not recorded). Some clones in this sample may be carry-over from other donors' samples.

This clonotype came up many times. In DNA form, the CDR3 reads TGTGCCAGCAGCTCGCGGATTTTAGCGGGAGGGCCACCCAACAATGAGCAGTTCTTC. Translated: CASSSRILAGGPPNNEQFF. The gene calls are TRBV7-8 and TRBJ2-1, with TRBD2 identical over 11 bases. The germline gives CDR1 SGHVS, CDR2 FQNEAQ. V was clipped by 4 bases and J by 5 bases; unmatched bases: 16. CDR3 length: 19 amino acids. Together with reference TRBV7-8 and TRBJ2-1, the CDR3 gives the full variable domain: GAGVSQSPRYKVAKRGQDVALRCDPISGHVSLFWYQQALGQGPEFLTYFQNEAQLDKSGLPSDRFFAERPEGSVSTLKIQRTQQEDSAVYLCASSSRILAGGPPNNEQFFGPGTRLTVL.

This clonotype was detected only a few times. This rearrangement joins TRBV7-9 to TRBJ2-7; D not resolved. Looked up from germline, CDR1 is SEHNR and CDR2 is FQNEAQ (reference sequence). The V gene lost 5 bases and the J gene lost 2 bases, with 7 bases spanning the gap. The CDR3 contains 12 residues. This CDR3 reads CASSPMTYEQYF. In DNA form, the CDR3 reads TGTGCCAGCAGCCCCATGACCTACGAGCAGTACTTC.

This clonotype was found a few times. The chain combines TRBV25-1 with TRBJ2-7; possible D gene TRBD1, 6 bases. V gave up 4 bases and J gave up 3 bases, with 7 bases separating them. CDR1 and CDR2 from the germline V gene are MGHDK and SYGVNS. The CDR3 is 12 residues long. CDR3 bases: TGTGCCAGCAGTGGACAGGACTACGAGCAGTACTTC. This gives the protein CASSGQDYEQYF.

The table lists this clonotype with a few counts. The chain couples TRBV12-5 to TRBJ2-5, with a weak D call TRBD2 (5 bases). The CDR3 is made up of 16 amino acids. V lost 2 bases and J lost 6, with 19 bases in between. The V gene's germline CDR1 is LGHNT and CDR2 FRNRAP. The CDR3 region is CASGLFGLLEVQTQYF. In nucleotides, the CDR3 is TGTGCTAGTGGTTTGTTCGGGTTACTAGAAGTACAGACCCAGTACTTC.

This clonotype was recorded at least ten times. J is TRBJ1-2 and V is TRBV7-2, with D unresolved. The CDR3 runs to 13 residues. The germline V and J ends were trimmed by 0 bases and 4 bases, with 6 bases remaining between them. Germline V lookup: CDR1 SGHTA, CDR2 FQGNSA. In DNA, the CDR3 is TGTGCCAGCAGCTTAGCCTCGACCTATGGCTACACCTTC. This translates into CASSLASTYGYTF.

This chain joins TRBV7-9 and TRBJ2-1; 8 nucleotides match TRBD2. CDR1 and CDR2 from the germline V gene are SEHNR and FQNEAQ (reference sequence). CDR3 length: 14 amino acids. Trimming removed 4 bases from V and 8 bases from J; junction bases left unmatched: 7. DNA for the CDR3: TGTGCCAGCAGCTCCCCGTACGGGAGGGATGAGCAGTTCTTC. It codes for CASSSPYGRDEQFF.

The J gene is TRBJ2-7, the V gene TRBV6-2 or TRBV6-3; 7 nucleotides agree with TRBD1. Germline CDR1 MNHEY, CDR2 SVGEGT. The CDR3 loop spans 14 amino acids. With 7 bases clipped from V and 5 bases from J, the junction kept 11 bases outside the gene matches. The CDR3 spells CASKSHRGGNEQYF. The DNA of the CDR3 is TGTGCCAGCAAATCCCACAGGGGTGGCAACGAGCAGTACTTC.

V gene TRBV12-3 or TRBV12-4 combines with J gene TRBJ2-3, with 10 bases that match TRBD2. The V gene end was trimmed by 5 bases and the J gene end by 0 bases; junction bases not matched to a gene: 11. The CDR3 has 18 amino acids. The CDR3 region is CASSHSSGSFLSTDTQYF. The CDR3 DNA follows: TGTGCCAGCAGTCACTCTAGCGGGAGTTTTCTGAGCACAGATACGCAGTATTTT.

V usage is TRBV29-1 and J usage is TRBJ2-3; 8 nucleotides match TRBD2. V shed 6 bases and J 5 bases; nucleotides not matched to a gene: 4. From germline, CDR1 is SQVTM and CDR2 ANQGSEA. CDR3 length equals 12 residues. The CDR3 loop reads CSVAGVGDTQYF. CDR3 DNA: TGCAGCGTAGCGGGAGTGGGAGATACGCAGTATTTT.

On this clonotype itself: It may be a read error: a sequence one base away is much more abundant. The rearrangement joins TRBV7-2 to TRBJ2-1; D gene unclear. Germline V CDR1 and CDR2: SGHTA, FQGNSA. With 1 base removed from V and 4 bases from J, the gap between germline ends came to 11 bases. The CDR3 totals 15 residues. The CDR3 sequence is CASSLGSDLYNEQFF. The CDR3 bases are TGTGCCAGCAGCTTAGGCAGCGACCTATACAATGAGCAGTTCTTC.

This clonotype was found a few times. The CDR3 coding sequence is TGTGCCAGCTCGACAAAAACCTCCTACGAGCAGTACTTC. This translates into CASSTKTSYEQYF. The chain links TRBV18 to TRBJ2-7, with D unclear. Looked up from germline, CDR1 is KGHSH and CDR2 is LQKENI. This CDR3 is built from 13 residues. V shed 6 bases and J shed 0 bases, with 9 bases lying between them. Supplemented by reference TRBV18 and TRBJ2-7, the full variable domain reads NAGVMQNPRHLVRRRGQEARLRCSPMKGHSHVYWYRQLPEEGLKFMVYLQKENIIDESGMPKERFSAEFPKEGPSILRIQQVVRGDSAAYFCASSTKTSYEQYFGPGTRLTVT.

As for this clonotype: A much larger clone differs from this one at a single base, so this may be a read error. The V call is TRBV5-8, the J call TRBJ2-2; no firm D call. In germline, CDR1 is SGHTS, CDR2 YDEGEE. The CDR3 runs to 13 residues. Deletions cut 4 bases from V and 0 bases from J, with 4 bases between. The CDR3: CASSPSNTGELFF. In DNA form, the CDR3 reads TGTGCCAGCAGCCCCTCGAACACCGGGGAGCTGTTTTTT.

The V and J genes are TRBV4-2 and TRBJ1-5; weak D call: TRBD1 (5 bases). The CDR3 extends over 14 amino acids. Germline V lookup: CDR1 LGHNA, CDR2 YNFKEQ. Trimming stripped 5 bases from V and 5 bases from J, with 13 bases between. CDR3 nucleotides: TGTGCCAGCAGCAAACAGCGGGGGGATCAGCCCCAGCATTTT. Encoded protein: CASSKQRGDQPQHF.

The chain employs TRBV6-2 or TRBV6-3 and TRBJ2-5, with 9 bases identical to TRBD2. The V segment lost 6 bases and the J segment 0 bases; nucleotides outside the gene matches: 2. CDR3 length: 14 amino acids. CDR1 is MNHEY and CDR2 is SVGEGT in the germline V gene. CDR3 sequence: CASSRLADQETQYF. The CDR3 bases are TGTGCCAGCAGCAGACTAGCGGACCAAGAGACCCAGTACTTC.

The chain employs TRBV15 and TRBJ1-6; 7 bases are shared with TRBD1. J lost 3 bases, V lost 2 bases, and 7 bases had no gene match. Germline V gene data show CDR1 as LNHNV and CDR2 as YYDKDF (reference sequence). The CDR3 extends over 17 amino acids. The CDR3 coding sequence is TGTGCCACCAGCAGAACGACAGGGAGTAGCTATAATTCACCCCTCCACTTT. Translated, it gives CATSRTTGSSYNSPLHF. The full variable domain, in which reference TRBV15 and TRBJ1-6 provide the parts outside the CDR3, is DAMVIQNPRYQVTQFGKPVTLSCSQTLNHNVMYWYQQKSSQAPKLLFHYYDKDFNNEADTPDNFQSRRPNTSFCFLDIRSPGLGDTAMYLCATSRTTGSSYNSPLHFGNGTRLTVT.

This sequence joins TRBV29-1 and TRBJ1-2; a weak D match, TRBD1 (5 bases). The germline V gene has CDR1 SQVTM and CDR2 ANQGSEA. CDR3 size: 13 residues. Trimming cost V 7 bases and J 4 bases, with 16 bases left between them. The chain's CDR3 is CSAWDPRGYGYTF. The CDR3 region has the DNA TGCAGCGCTTGGGACCCCCGTGGCTATGGCTACACCTTC.

This clonotype was detected only a few times. The chain uses TRBV7-8 and TRBJ1-2, with a tentative D call TRBD1 (5 bases). The CDR3 has 12 amino acids. Germline CDR1 and CDR2: SGHVS and FQNEAQ. V gave up 1 base and J gave up 14 bases, with 14 bases separating them. The CDR3 sequence is CASSLVGGDTTF. CDR3 coding DNA: TGTGCCAGCAGCTTAGTTGGGGGAGATACAACCTTC.

This clonotype was observed a single time. The chain links TRBV24-1 to TRBJ2-1; D ambiguous. Germline V gene sequence: CDR1 KGHDR, CDR2 SFDVKD. The CDR3 runs 14 residues. Trimming stripped 1 base from V and 9 bases from J, with 12 bases between. CDR3: CATSDFLTRGEQFF. The CDR3 bases are TGTGCCACCAGTGATTTCCTGACCCGTGGTGAGCAGTTCTTC.

This clonotype was detected many times. This rearrangement joins TRBV12-3 or TRBV12-4 to TRBJ1-1; D is undetermined. This CDR3 has 14 residues. V was pared by 3 bases and J by 1 base, with 9 bases between. The CDR3 region is CASSFIGENTEAFF. CDR3 DNA sequence: TGTGCCAGCAGTTTCATCGGGGAGAACACTGAAGCTTTCTTT.

This clonotype was observed a handful of times. This rearrangement joins TRBV5-6 to TRBJ2-7, with 7 positions matching TRBD2. The ends lost 1 base at V and 10 bases at J; junction bases unmatched: 8. The CDR3 totals 13 residues. Germline CDR1 SGHDT, CDR2 YYEEEE. The DNA for the CDR3 is TGTGCCAGCAGCTTGAACTCCCTAGCGGACCAGTACTTC. Translated, it gives CASSLNSLADQYF.